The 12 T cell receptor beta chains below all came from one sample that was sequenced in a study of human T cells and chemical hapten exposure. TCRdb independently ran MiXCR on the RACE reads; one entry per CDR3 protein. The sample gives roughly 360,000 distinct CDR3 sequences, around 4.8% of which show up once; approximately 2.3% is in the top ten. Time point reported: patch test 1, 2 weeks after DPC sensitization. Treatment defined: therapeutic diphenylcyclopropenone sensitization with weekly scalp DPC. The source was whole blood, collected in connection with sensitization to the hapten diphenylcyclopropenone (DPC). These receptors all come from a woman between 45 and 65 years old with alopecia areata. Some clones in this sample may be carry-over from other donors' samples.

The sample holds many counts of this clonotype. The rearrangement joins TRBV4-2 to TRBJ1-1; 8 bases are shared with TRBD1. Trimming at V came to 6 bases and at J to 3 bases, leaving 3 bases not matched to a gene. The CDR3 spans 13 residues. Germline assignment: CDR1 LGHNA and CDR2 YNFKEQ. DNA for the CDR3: TGTGCCAGCAGGTCACAGGGGGACACTGAAGCTTTCTTT. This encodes CASRSQGDTEAFF.

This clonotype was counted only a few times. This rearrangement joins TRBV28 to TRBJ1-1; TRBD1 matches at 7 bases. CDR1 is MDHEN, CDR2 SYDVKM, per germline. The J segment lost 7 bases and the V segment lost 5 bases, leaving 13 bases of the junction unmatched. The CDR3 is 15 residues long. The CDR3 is CASSLTTGTLLEAFF. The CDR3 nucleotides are TGTGCCAGCAGTCTCACGACAGGGACCCTTCTTGAAGCTTTCTTT.

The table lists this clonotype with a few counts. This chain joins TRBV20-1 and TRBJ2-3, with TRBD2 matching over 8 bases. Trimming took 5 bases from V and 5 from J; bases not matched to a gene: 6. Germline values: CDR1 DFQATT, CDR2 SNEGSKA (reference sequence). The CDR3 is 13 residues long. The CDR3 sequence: CSAAASGRDTQYF. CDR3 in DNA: TGCAGTGCTGCGGCGAGCGGGAGAGATACGCAGTATTTT.

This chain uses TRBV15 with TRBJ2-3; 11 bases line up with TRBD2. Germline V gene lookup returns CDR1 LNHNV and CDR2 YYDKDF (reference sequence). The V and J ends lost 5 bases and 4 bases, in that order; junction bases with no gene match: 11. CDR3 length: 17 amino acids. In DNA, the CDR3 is TGTGCCACCAGCCCAGGGACTAGCGGAAAAGGAGCAGATACGCAGTATTTT. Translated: CATSPGTSGKGADTQYF.

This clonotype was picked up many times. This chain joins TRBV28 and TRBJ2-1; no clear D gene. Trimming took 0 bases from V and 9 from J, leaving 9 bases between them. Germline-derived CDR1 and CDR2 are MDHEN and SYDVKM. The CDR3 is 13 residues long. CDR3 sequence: CASSLWFRVEQFF. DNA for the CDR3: TGTGCCAGCAGTTTATGGTTTAGGGTTGAGCAGTTCTTC.

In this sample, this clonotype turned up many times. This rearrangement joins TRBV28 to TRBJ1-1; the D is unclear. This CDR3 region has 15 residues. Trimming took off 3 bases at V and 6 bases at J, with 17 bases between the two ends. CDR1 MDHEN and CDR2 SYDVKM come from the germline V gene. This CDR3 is CASSLLLPQSAEAFF. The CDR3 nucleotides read TGTGCCAGCAGTTTGCTCTTGCCACAGAGCGCTGAAGCTTTCTTT.

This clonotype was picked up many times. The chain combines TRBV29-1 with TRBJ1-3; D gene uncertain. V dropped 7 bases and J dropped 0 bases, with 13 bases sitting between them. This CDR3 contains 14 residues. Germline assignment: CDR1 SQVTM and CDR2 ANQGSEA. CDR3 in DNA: TGCAGCGCCTCCGGGCTCCTCTCTGGAAACACCATATATTTT. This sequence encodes CSASGLLSGNTIYF.

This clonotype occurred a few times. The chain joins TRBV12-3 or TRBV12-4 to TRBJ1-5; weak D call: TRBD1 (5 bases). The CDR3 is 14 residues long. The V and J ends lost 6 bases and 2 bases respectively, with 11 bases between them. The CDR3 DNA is TGTGCCAGCAGGGAGACGGGGCGCAATCAGCCCCAGCATTTT. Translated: CASRETGRNQPQHF.

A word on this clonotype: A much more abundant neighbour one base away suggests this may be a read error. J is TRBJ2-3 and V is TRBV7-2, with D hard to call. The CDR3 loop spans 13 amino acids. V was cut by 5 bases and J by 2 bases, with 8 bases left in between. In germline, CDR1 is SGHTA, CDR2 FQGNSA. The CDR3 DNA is TGTGCCAGCAGCAACGGTCACACAGATACGCAGTATTTT. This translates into CASSNGHTDTQYF.

CDR3 in amino acids: CSAPGLAGEKTGELFF. Written as DNA, the CDR3 is TGCAGTGCACCGGGACTAGCGGGAGAGAAAACCGGGGAGCTGTTTTTT. This rearrangement joins TRBV20-1 to TRBJ2-2; 14 bases align to TRBD2. Germline trimming cut 6 bases from V and 5 bases from J; bases unmatched to any gene: 8. The CDR3 loop spans 16 amino acids. Looked up from germline, CDR1 is DFQATT and CDR2 is SNEGSKA (reference sequence).

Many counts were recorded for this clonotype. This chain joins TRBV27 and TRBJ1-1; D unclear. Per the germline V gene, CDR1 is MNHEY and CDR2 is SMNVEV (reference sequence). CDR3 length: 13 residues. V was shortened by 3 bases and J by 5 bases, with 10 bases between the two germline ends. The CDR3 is CASSLREWTEAFF. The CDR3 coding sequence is TGTGCCAGCAGTTTGCGGGAGTGGACTGAAGCTTTCTTT.

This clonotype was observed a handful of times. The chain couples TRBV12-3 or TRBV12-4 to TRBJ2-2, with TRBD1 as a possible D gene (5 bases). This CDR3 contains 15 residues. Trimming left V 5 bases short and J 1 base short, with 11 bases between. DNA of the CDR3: TGTGCCAGCAGTCCCAGAACAGGGAACACCGGGGAGCTGTTTTTT. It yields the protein CASSPRTGNTGELFF.